This entry describes one T cell receptor beta chain. The antigen is unknown. This sample is drawn from a study of radiotherapy plus CTLA-4 blockade in lung cancer. Points from the study as a whole: Among blood TCR repertoires after radiotherapy plus ipilimumab, tumor-derived clones expanded. Best predicting response, reportedly, were early blood T cell clone dynamics, with interferon-beta.

Data came from immunoSEQ multiplex PCR; TCRdb stores just in-frame clones and leaves some out. The sample includes more than 35,000 clones, around 85% of them seen just once. This CDR3 is 17 amino acids long. This chain uses TRBV12-2 with TRBJ2-5; the table names TRBD2, a call not compared with the DNA. TRBV12-2 is tagged as a pseudogene. This sample comprised peripheral blood, obtained from a patient treated with radiotherapy plus ipilimumab. This TCR was recovered from a human donor with non-small cell lung cancer who had stable disease on radiotherapy plus ipilimumab. CDR3 region: CASRFAGAGLERETQYF. In nucleotides, the CDR3 is TGTGCAAGTCGCTTCGCCGGGGCGGGGCTGGAACGAGAGACCCAGTACTTC.